The entry that follows covers one T cell receptor beta chain sequence. The antigen this receptor binds is unknown. The record has no base qualities; no much larger clone is one base away. TCR libraries were generated with the immunoSEQ multiplex PCR assay, using TCR-beta and/or TCR-alpha/delta assays for each sample. Amplified TCR libraries were sequenced on the Illumina high-throughput platform. The paper's data handling went like this. Clustering and dimensionality reduction relied on pairwise TCRdist distances among GMM-specific receptors from T cells that were either sorted ex vivo or expanded in vitro. The score assigned to each clinical repertoire was mean NN-distance, meaning the average TCRdist to the nearest 10% of tetramer-positive reference sequences. GEM TCR motif frequency was computed as the fraction of unique TCRs matching known GEM sequences by V/J usage and CDR3 length. Active tuberculosis was classified by linear discriminant analysis with leave-one-out cross-validation, implemented in scikit-learn. In TCRdb, the immuneACCESS table is reduced to in-frame sequences with V and J assigned. These tables do not hold every clone; where another copy was compared, an unresolved V gene accounts for under half, and the others remain unexplained. The V and J calls and clone size are taken from that table; D and trimming were inferred from the DNA. This sample lists about 49,000 clones; 90% to 95% were detected once. Of the sample, about 1.3% is held by the ten largest clones.

The time point label, read with the paper, signifies: new active TB diagnosis, blood taken before or within 7 days of starting treatment. Patients with active tuberculosis were defined as newly diagnosed, HIV-seronegative South African adults aged 18 years or older. Confirmation of active tuberculosis came from positive sputum smear microscopy and/or a positive M. tuberculosis culture. Immunosequencing was performed on unsorted cryopreserved PBMC and covered around 100,000 T cells per clinical donor on average. The sample originates from a study of T cells in tuberculosis (dated by TCRdb to the late 2010s). At the level of the whole study: To characterize T cells specific for the mycobacterial lipid antigen glucose monomycolate (GMM), the study used CD1B tetramers together with high-throughput TCR immunosequencing. A South African clinical cohort compared IGRA-negative adolescents, IGRA-positive adolescents with latent tuberculosis and adults with active tuberculosis, about ten per group. PBMC from active tuberculosis patients were archived either before standard anti-tuberculosis treatment began or within 7 days of its start. Broader findings and caveats from the paper: Clinical samples were chosen by availability of cryopreserved specimens, and active tuberculosis cases were adults while controls were adolescents. Compared with IGRA-negative controls, TCR-alpha repertoires from active tuberculosis had smaller mean NN-distances to GMM-specific TCRs, which suggests clonal expansion of these TCRs. The smaller NN-distances were partly driven by shorter CDR3-alpha lengths in active tuberculosis patients, and the difference for TCR-beta did not reach statistical significance. With the diverse GMM-specific repertoire as input, a classifier achieved approximately 90% accuracy (AUROC around 0.93), whereas GEM motif frequencies as input gave roughly 70% accuracy.

V and J are truncated by 4 bases and 4 bases respectively, leaving an intervening sequence of 17 bases. The CDR3 goes from the cysteine to the phenylalanine over 16 residues. CDR3 DNA is the only sequence kept; it has 48 bases, read in frame from the first base. The germline V gene sets CDR1 to SGHTA and CDR2 to FQGNSA. The TCR comes from an adult with tuberculosis. The V and J segments used are TRBV7-2 and TRBJ1-3, with the identity of the D gene unclear. The sequenced sample was PBMCs, obtained at tuberculosis diagnosis. The DNA sequence reads TGTGCCAGCAGCTCCGCGGCGACGGGTATCGGAAACACCATATATTTT. Translation gives CASSSAATGIGNTIYF. The CDR3 plus the reference TRBV7-2 and TRBJ1-3 genes for the other parts give the full variable domain: GAGVSQSPSNKVTEKGKDVELRCDPISGHTALYWYRQSLGQGLEFLIYFQGNSAPDKSGLPSDRFSAERTGGSVSTLTIQRTQQEDSAVYLCASSSAATGIGNTIYFGEGSWLTVV.